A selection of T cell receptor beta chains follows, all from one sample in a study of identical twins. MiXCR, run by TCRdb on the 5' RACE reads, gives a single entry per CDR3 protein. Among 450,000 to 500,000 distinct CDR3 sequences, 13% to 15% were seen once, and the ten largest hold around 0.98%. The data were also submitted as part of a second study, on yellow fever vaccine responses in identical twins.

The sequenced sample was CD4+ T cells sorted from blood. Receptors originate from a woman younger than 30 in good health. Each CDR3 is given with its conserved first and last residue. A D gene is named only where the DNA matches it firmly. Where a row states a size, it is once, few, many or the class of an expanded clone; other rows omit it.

DNA: TGCAGTGCTAGAAGCCCCTGGGGCATCTACGAGCAGTACTTC; CDR3: CSARSPWGIYEQYF; D: NA; J: TRBJ2-7; size: NA; V: TRBV20-1
DNA: TGCGCCAGCAGCCAAGTAGCGGGAGGTTTGGGTACGCAGTATTTT; CDR3: CASSQVAGGLGTQYF; D: TRBD2; J: TRBJ2-3; size: few; V: TRBV4-3
DNA: TGTGCCAGCAGCTCCCTTGGGAGGCAATTCTACGAGCAGTACTTC; CDR3: CASSSLGRQFYEQYF; D: NA; J: TRBJ2-7; size: NA; V: TRBV11-2
DNA: TGCAGCGTTGACACGGGACAGTGGAACACCGGGGAGCTGTTTTTT; CDR3: CSVDTGQWNTGELFF; D: TRBD1; J: TRBJ2-2; size: NA; V: TRBV29-1
DNA: TGCAGCGTTGATTCGGGCAGCGATGAGCAGTTCTTC; CDR3: CSVDSGSDEQFF; D: NA; J: TRBJ2-1; size: NA; V: TRBV29-1
DNA: TGCAGTGCTAGGGGAACGACAGGCAGCAATCAGCCCCAGCATTTT; CDR3: CSARGTTGSNQPQHF; D: NA; J: TRBJ1-5; size: few; V: TRBV20-1
DNA: TGTGCCAGCAGTACCCTGGGGGGAAAGAACGAGCAGTACTTC; CDR3: CASSTLGGKNEQYF; D: NA; J: TRBJ2-7; size: many; V: TRBV28
DNA: TGTGCCAGCGCGAACAGGGCGGCCGAGCAGTACTTC; CDR3: CASANRAAEQYF; D: NA; J: TRBJ2-7; size: few; V: TRBV18
DNA: TGTGCCACCAGTGCCAAGGACAGGGGGACTCAAGAGACCCAGTACTTC; CDR3: CATSAKDRGTQETQYF; D: TRBD1; J: TRBJ2-5; size: many; V: TRBV24-1
DNA: TGTGCCAGCAGTGAAGGTCCAGCGGGTTCATCGTACCAAGAGACCCAGTACTTC; CDR3: CASSEGPAGSSYQETQYF; D: NA; J: TRBJ2-5; size: NA; V: TRBV2
DNA: TGTGCCAGCACCCAAGCCGGGCCCGTAAACACCGGGGAGCTGTTTTTT; CDR3: CASTQAGPVNTGELFF; D: NA; J: TRBJ2-2; size: few; V: TRBV11-2
DNA: TGTGCCAGCAGTTTACTGGGCGGCTTGAACACCGGGGAGCTGTTTTTT; CDR3: CASSLLGGLNTGELFF; D: NA; J: TRBJ2-2; size: NA; V: TRBV27
DNA: TGTGCCAGCAGCTTTCGACTAGTAAACGAGCAGTTCTTC; CDR3: CASSFRLVNEQFF; D: NA; J: TRBJ2-1; size: few; V: TRBV11-3
DNA: TGTGCCAGCAGCTTGGGAGGGGCAGGGGGGTTGTCAGAGACCCAGTACTTC; CDR3: CASSLGGAGGLSETQYF; D: NA; J: TRBJ2-5; size: NA; V: TRBV5-4
DNA: TGTGCCAGCAGCTTAGTGTCTGAAGCTTTCTTT; CDR3: CASSLVSEAFF; D: NA; J: TRBJ1-1; size: NA; V: TRBV7-9
DNA: TGCAGTGCTTCCCAATACAATGAGCAGTTCTTC; CDR3: CSASQYNEQFF; D: NA; J: TRBJ2-1; size: many; V: TRBV20-1
DNA: TGCAGCGTTGAACCAGCGGCAGGGGGGTTGAACACCGGGGAGCTGTTTTTT; CDR3: CSVEPAAGGLNTGELFF; D: NA; J: TRBJ2-2; size: many; V: TRBV29-1
DNA: TGCGCCAGCAGTGTGGGGGTAGCCGGGGAGCTGTTTTTT; CDR3: CASSVGVAGELFF; D: NA; J: TRBJ2-2; size: NA; V: TRBV10-1
DNA: TGCGCCAGCAGCTTTAGACTAGTCGGCGAGCAGTACTTC; CDR3: CASSFRLVGEQYF; D: NA; J: TRBJ2-7; size: many; V: TRBV5-1
DNA: TGTGCCAGCTGCCTTAAGCCGTGGGGGGCGGGGAGCTCCTACGAGCAGTACTTC; CDR3: CASCLKPWGAGSSYEQYF; D: NA; J: TRBJ2-7; size: few; V: TRBV2
DNA: TGCGCCAGCAGCTTGAGGGTAGCGGGGGGAGGAGATACGCAGTATTTT; CDR3: CASSLRVAGGGDTQYF; D: TRBD2; J: TRBJ2-3; size: few; V: TRBV5-1
DNA: TGTGCCAGCATGCGGTCTAGCGGGAGGATGGCGAACACCGGGGAGCTGTTTTTT; CDR3: CASMRSSGRMANTGELFF; D: TRBD2; J: TRBJ2-2; size: NA; V: TRBV6-1
DNA: TGCAGCGTTGTGCCAGGGGGCAATGAGCAGTTCTTC; CDR3: CSVVPGGNEQFF; D: TRBD1; J: TRBJ2-1; size: NA; V: TRBV29-1
DNA: TGTGCCATCAGCGCCGGAACTAACTATGGCTACACCTTC; CDR3: CAISAGTNYGYTF; D: NA; J: TRBJ1-2; size: many; V: TRBV10-3
DNA: TGTGCCAGCATCCCCGGGACAGGCCATGGCTACACCTTC; CDR3: CASIPGTGHGYTF; D: TRBD1; J: TRBJ1-2; size: few; V: TRBV6-6
DNA: TGCAGCGTTGTTAAGGGCCGGGAGGCTGGGGCCAACGTCCTGACTTTC; CDR3: CSVVKGREAGANVLTF; D: TRBD2; J: TRBJ2-6; size: few; V: TRBV29-1
DNA: TGTGCCAGCAGCCAAGAAGACAGGGGGCGTGACTACGAGCAGTACTTC; CDR3: CASSQEDRGRDYEQYF; D: TRBD1; J: TRBJ2-7; size: NA; V: TRBV4-2
DNA: TGTGCCAGCATGGGGGGGAACACCGGGGAGCTGTTTTTT; CDR3: CASMGGNTGELFF; D: NA; J: TRBJ2-2; size: many; V: TRBV12-3/TRBV12-4
DNA: TGTGCCAGCAGCTTACAACTAGCGGGAGCATTTCCCGGGGAGCTGTTTTTT; CDR3: CASSLQLAGAFPGELFF; D: TRBD2; J: TRBJ2-2; size: NA; V: TRBV7-8
DNA: TGTGCCAGCAGTTCAGTCGGACTAGCGTTGACCGGGGAGCTGTTTTTT; CDR3: CASSSVGLALTGELFF; D: TRBD2; J: TRBJ2-2; size: few; V: TRBV28
DNA: TGCGCCAGCAGCTTGGGTCGGACAGGGGGACAAGAGACCCAGTACTTC; CDR3: CASSLGRTGGQETQYF; D: TRBD1; J: TRBJ2-5; size: few; V: TRBV5-1
DNA: TGTGCTAGCAGCTTGGGTGGCCCCGCGGATACGCAGTATTTT; CDR3: CASSLGGPADTQYF; D: NA; J: TRBJ2-3; size: NA; V: TRBV7-7
DNA: TGTGCCAGCAGCCCCAGCCCTAGGACTGCGGAGCAGTACTTC; CDR3: CASSPSPRTAEQYF; D: NA; J: TRBJ2-7; size: few; V: TRBV7-2
DNA: TGTGCCACGGGACAGCATCAGCCCCAGCATTTT; CDR3: CATGQHQPQHF; D: TRBD1; J: TRBJ1-5; size: NA; V: TRBV6-2/TRBV6-3
DNA: TGTGCCAGCAGTTACCACAGGGGAAATCAGCCCCAGCATTTT; CDR3: CASSYHRGNQPQHF; D: TRBD1; J: TRBJ1-5; size: few; V: TRBV6-5
DNA: TGTGCCAGCAGCCCTCAGTTAGCGGGAGGGGCAGATACGCAGTATTTT; CDR3: CASSPQLAGGADTQYF; D: TRBD2; J: TRBJ2-3; size: few; V: TRBV7-2
DNA: TGTGCCAGCAGTTTCACCCGGACAGCCGGAGAGCAGTACTTC; CDR3: CASSFTRTAGEQYF; D: NA; J: TRBJ2-7; size: few; V: TRBV27
DNA: TGTGCCAGCAGCAATCGCGGTGGCCAAGAGACCCAGTACTTC; CDR3: CASSNRGGQETQYF; D: NA; J: TRBJ2-5; size: once; V: TRBV3-1